Listed below are T cell receptor beta chains from one sample, sequenced in a study of shared clonotypes between healthy human individuals. The table came from immunoSEQ multiplex PCR; TCRdb's copy has only in-frame clones and leaves some out. The table has around 1.5 million clones, approximately 98% seen once. Source material: naive CD4+ T cells sorted from blood. These TCRs come from a man aged 25-45 years in good health. The CDR3 runs from the conserved cysteine through the conserved F or W. A D gene is named only where the DNA matches it firmly. Not every row has a clone size; where given, it reads once, few, many or a size class.

abundance,j_gene,d_gene,v_gene,CDR3aa,CDR3nt
-,TRBJ2-1,-,TRBV12-5,CASGFRANNEQFF,TGTGCTAGTGGTTTCCGGGCAAACAATGAGCAGTTCTTC
-,TRBJ2-3,TRBD1,TRBV5-1,CASSFRGPSTDTQYF,TGCGCCAGCAGCTTCAGGGGGCCGAGCACAGATACGCAGTATTTT
-,TRBJ1-1,-,TRBV28,CASRSPSEEAFF,TGTGCCAGCAGGAGTCCTTCTGAAGAAGCTTTCTTT
-,TRBJ2-5,-,TRBV7-2,CASSLGPPPTRLGKTQYF,TGTGCCAGCAGCTTAGGCCCCCCTCCGACACGTTTAGGAAAGACCCAGTACTTC
-,TRBJ1-5,-,TRBV7-8,CASSLTIGGINNQPQHF,TGTGCCAGCAGCTTAACGATCGGGGGGATAAACAATCAGCCCCAGCATTTT
-,TRBJ2-2,TRBD2,TRBV18,CASSLGLAGVTGELFF,TGTGCCAGCTCACTGGGACTAGCGGGAGTTACCGGGGAGCTGTTTTTT
once,TRBJ2-7,-,TRBV4-3,CASSQTTDFQQYF,TGCGCCAGCAGCCAAACAACGGACTTTCAGCAGTACTTC
-,TRBJ2-3,-,TRBV27,CASSLIGTDTQYF,TGTGCCAGCTCCCTGATCGGCACAGATACGCAGTATTTT
-,TRBJ2-3,-,TRBV19,CASSIDPSAMGQYF,TGTGCCAGTAGTATAGATCCCTCCGCCATGGGGCAGTATTTT
once,TRBJ2-5,TRBD2,TRBV19,CASSFGLAGGPETQYF,TGTGCCAGTAGTTTCGGACTAGCGGGAGGGCCAGAGACCCAGTACTTC
-,TRBJ2-5,TRBD2,TRBV10-1,CASSPSGRETQYF,TGCGCCAGCAGTCCTAGCGGGAGAGAGACCCAGTACTTC
-,TRBJ2-7,TRBD2,TRBV19,CASSTTSGNHEQYF,TGTGCCAGTAGTACGACTAGCGGGAACCACGAGCAGTACTTC
once,TRBJ2-7,-,TRBV6-5,CASSYGRATREQYF,TGTGCCAGCAGTTATGGTAGGGCCACGCGCGAGCAGTACTTC
-,TRBJ1-1,-,TRBV6-5,CASSETGNTEAFF,TGTGCCAGCAGCGAGACAGGGAACACTGAAGCTTTCTTT
-,TRBJ2-1,TRBD2,TRBV5-1,CASSNSRGLAGGYEQFF,TGCGCCAGCAGTAATTCGAGGGGACTAGCAGGAGGGTATGAGCAGTTCTTC
-,TRBJ1-2,-,TRBV2,CASSEGGHPGRRANYGYTF,TGTGCCAGCAGTGAAGGGGGACACCCAGGGCGGCGAGCTAACTATGGCTACACCTTC
once,TRBJ1-4,TRBD1,TRBV9,CASSAQGAEKLFF,TGTGCCAGCAGCGCTCAGGGGGCGGAAAAACTGTTTTTT
-,TRBJ2-1,TRBD1,TRBV29-1,CSAATSGTDYNEQFF,TGCAGCGCTGCGACCTCCGGGACAGACTACAATGAGCAGTTCTTC
-,TRBJ2-7,TRBD2,TRBV7-8,CASSHPGVAGGGEQYF,TGTGCCAGCAGTCACCCGGGCGTAGCGGGAGGCGGAGAGCAGTACTTC
-,TRBJ1-2,TRBD1,TRBV19,CASKRTGIPNYGYTF,TGTGCCAGTAAAAGGACAGGGATCCCTAACTATGGCTACACCTTC
-,TRBJ1-5,TRBD1,TRBV6-1,CASSEAGGSNQPQHF,TGTGCCAGCAGTGAAGCAGGGGGCAGCAATCAGCCCCAGCATTTT
-,TRBJ2-2,-,TRBV18,CASSPSRANTGELFF,TGTGCCAGCTCACCGTCCAGGGCGAACACCGGGGAGCTGTTTTTT
-,TRBJ1-2,-,TRBV5-1,CASSLTATYGYTF,TGCGCCAGCAGCTTGACAGCGACCTATGGCTACACCTTC
-,TRBJ1-5,-,TRBV19,CASKDSGGNSNQPQHF,TGTGCCAGTAAAGATTCGGGAGGAAATAGCAATCAGCCCCAGCATTTT
-,TRBJ2-7,-,TRBV19,CASSYGGDYEQYF,TGTGCCAGTAGTTACGGCGGAGACTACGAGCAGTACTTC
-,TRBJ1-1,-,TRBV5-1,CASSLANRALDTEAFF,TGCGCCAGCAGCTTGGCCAACCGGGCCTTGGACACTGAAGCTTTCTTT
-,TRBJ1-1,-,TRBV29-1,CSAAQGPTEAFF,TGCAGCGCCGCTCAGGGGCCCACTGAAGCTTTCTTT
once,TRBJ2-3,-,TRBV27,CASRLKASTDTQYF,TGTGCCAGCAGGCTGAAGGCTAGCACAGATACGCAGTATTTT
-,TRBJ1-2,-,TRBV6-1,CASRGPLGLGYTF,TGTGCCAGCAGGGGCCCCCTGGGACTTGGCTACACCTTC
-,TRBJ2-1,TRBD2,TRBV11-2,CASRKAGGAYNEQFF,TGTGCCAGCAGAAAAGCGGGAGGCGCCTACAATGAGCAGTTCTTC
-,TRBJ2-4,TRBD1,TRBV5-8,CASSAGTGRNIQYF,TGTGCCAGCAGCGCCGGGACAGGGCGAAACATTCAGTACTTC
-,TRBJ2-1,TRBD2,TRBV5-1,CASSGGLAGSYNEQFF,TGCGCCAGCAGCGGGGGACTAGCAGGCTCCTACAATGAGCAGTTCTTC
-,TRBJ2-3,-,TRBV29-1,CSVRGTRDTDTQYF,TGCAGCGTCAGGGGTACCCGAGACACAGATACGCAGTATTTT
-,TRBJ2-7,-,TRBV5-1,CASSLNQATLEQYF,TGCGCCAGCAGCTTGAACCAGGCGACGCTTGAGCAGTACTTC
-,TRBJ2-7,-,TRBV5-1,CASSLGGTVNYEQYF,TGCGCCAGCAGCTTGGGCGGGACGGTGAACTACGAGCAGTACTTC
-,TRBJ1-2,TRBD1,TRBV10-2,CASTTGEGANYGYTF,TGCGCCAGCACCACAGGGGAGGGAGCTAACTATGGCTACACCTTC
-,TRBJ2-5,-,TRBV29-1,CSVEWGWETQYF,TGCAGCGTTGAGTGGGGATGGGAGACCCAGTACTTC
-,TRBJ2-3,-,TRBV28,CASSLVSHTQYF,TGTGCCAGCAGCTTAGTTTCCCATACGCAGTATTTT
-,TRBJ1-1,-,TRBV14,CASSQDLGGNTEAFF,TGTGCCAGCAGCCAAGATCTTGGAGGTAACACTGAAGCTTTCTTT
once,TRBJ2-3,TRBD1,TRBV9,CASSVGFFEDRGLTDTQYF,TGTGCCAGCAGCGTAGGATTCTTCGAGGACAGGGGGCTGACAGATACGCAGTATTTT
-,TRBJ2-3,-,TRBV6-5,CASSYSGLSDTQYF,TGTGCCAGCAGTTACTCGGGACTGTCCGATACGCAGTATTTT
-,TRBJ2-1,-,TRBV27,CASMSGLSSYNEQFF,TGTGCCAGCATGAGTGGCCTGAGCTCCTACAATGAGCAGTTCTTC
-,TRBJ1-5,-,TRBV12-5,CASGSGNQPQHF,TGTGCTAGCGGAAGTGGGAATCAGCCCCAGCATTTT
-,TRBJ2-1,TRBD2,TRBV28,CASSFGRGASSGGSYNEQFF,TGTGCCAGCAGTTTTGGGCGAGGGGCTTCTAGCGGAGGCTCCTACAATGAGCAGTTCTTC
-,TRBJ2-3,-,TRBV5-1,CASSRAGTDTQYF,TGCGCCAGCAGCCGGGCCGGCACAGATACGCAGTATTTT
-,TRBJ2-6,-,TRBV28,CASSSQNQPFVLTF,TGTGCCAGCAGTTCGCAGAACCAACCTTTCGTCCTGACTTTC
-,TRBJ2-5,-,TRBV6-5,CASSPRGQETQYF,TGTGCCAGCAGTCCTCGTGGCCAAGAGACCCAGTACTTC
-,TRBJ2-4,-,TRBV12-2,CASRLGRRVGKNIQYF,TGTGCAAGTCGCTTAGGTCGGCGGGTTGGCAAAAACATTCAGTACTTC
-,TRBJ2-7,TRBD1,TRBV5-1,CASSFPRGSYEQYF,TGCGCCAGCAGCTTCCCCAGGGGGTCCTACGAGCAGTACTTC
-,TRBJ1-2,TRBD1,TRBV6-6,CASSWTGEDGYTF,TGTGCCAGCAGTTGGACAGGGGAAGATGGCTACACCTTC
-,TRBJ1-3,-,TRBV7-8,CASSLNDRLSGNTIYF,TGTGCCAGCAGCTTGAACGACCGGCTCTCTGGAAACACCATATATTTT
-,TRBJ1-2,-,TRBV11-2,CASSLDLGRGGGYTF,TGTGCCAGCAGCTTAGATCTCGGCAGGGGTGGTGGCTACACCTTC
-,TRBJ2-1,TRBD2,TRBV6-4,CASSEEGLAGGHSEQFF,TGTGCCAGCAGTGAAGAGGGACTAGCGGGAGGGCACAGTGAGCAGTTCTTC